This TCR beta chain stems from a study of control samples from healthy donors and cancer patients. The CDR3 is made up of 15 amino acids. Germline lookup yields CDR1 LNHDA and CDR2 SQIVND (reference sequence). V dropped 7 bases and J dropped 2 bases, with 15 bases sitting between them. Libraries were prepared by immunoSEQ multiplex PCR; TCRdb keeps only in-frame clonotypes and omits some of them. The profile shows about 180,000 clones, around 94% of them singletons. Sequenced input: blood. This clonotype was obtained from a man in his thirties or forties in good health. The genes are TRBV19 and TRBJ1-3; D may be TRBD1 (5 bases). The CDR3 reads CASIPPGVTGNTIYF. The CDR3 DNA reads as TGTGCCAGTATCCCCCCGGGGGTCACTGGAAACACCATATATTTT.